The T cell receptor (beta chain) described here comes from a study of PD-1 blockade in classical Hodgkin lymphoma. Overall study findings and caveats: As was reported, newly diagnosed patients showed lower baseline TCR diversity than healthy donors did.

As concerns this clone: As yet, its antigen is unknown.

Documented time point: newly diagnosed, previously untreated cHL patient sample. Comparator PBMCs were from newly diagnosed, untreated classical Hodgkin lymphoma. Germline V CDR1 and CDR2: MDHEN, SYDVKM. The ends were cut back, 0 bases at V and 0 bases at J, with 8 bases in the middle. The CDR3 extends over 16 amino acids. Sequencing was performed with immunoSEQ multiplex PCR; in TCRdb, only in-frame clones are kept and a portion is missing. In the table there are roughly 70,000 clones, over 85% of which are singletons. The chain uses TRBV28 and TRBJ2-2; D remains ambiguous. Sequencing was done on a sample of peripheral blood mononuclear cells (PBMCs). This sequence was found in a human donor with classical Hodgkin lymphoma. CDR3 DNA: TGTGCCAGCAGTTTATGGGCCAGAGCGAACACCGGGGAGCTGTTTTTT. This encodes CASSLWARANTGELFF.